Below, one T cell receptor (beta chain) is given with its context. No antigen is known for it. One base away there is no much larger clone; base qualities are not given. TCRbeta CDR3 regions were amplified from genomic DNA by means of the immunoSEQ Assay, a bias-controlled multiplex PCR. Turning to the authors' computational methods: Nucleated cell counts per sample were estimated from amplification of reference gene primers within the assay. To quantify the absolute abundance of each unique TCRbeta CDR3 rearrangement, sequence reads were collapsed and filtered. For each sample, productive Simpson clonality was calculated as the square root of Simpson's diversity index over productive rearrangements. This is the immuneACCESS table as TCRdb keeps it, with only in-frame sequences that have V and J called. A part of the clones is gone; compared with another copy, unresolved V genes explain less than half, and the rest is unexplained. That table furnishes V, J and clone size, whereas the DNA furnished D and trimming. In this sample the table shows 300,000 to 350,000 clones, approximately 90% of which occur a single time. The ten most abundant clones make up 6% to 7% of the sample.

This sample was included in a study of blood T cell repertoires in COVID-19 (dated by TCRdb to 2019 to 2021). For the study in its entirety: The collaborator samples originated in the United States, Italy and Spain and spanned the acute and convalescent phases of COVID-19. The material from the prospective study consisted of cDNA or gDNA derived from T cells, B-cell-depleted T cells, or PBMCs. The dataset comprised deeply sampled blood TCRbeta repertoires from subjects exposed to, actively infected with, or recovered from COVID-19. A freely available public database, intended as a resource for researchers studying the immune response to SARS-CoV-2, is where the repertoires were released. Samples came from the ongoing ImmuneRACE study (first 160 participants) plus 1,254 subjects from 6 global collaborators. A de-identified subject ID, COVID-19 status, age in years and sex were almost always included in the sample metadata. Where HLA class I and class II types were available, the types were taken from metadata supplied by the sample provider, not from assay-based typing.

One collaborating source in Seattle enrolled patients during active infection and followed them longitudinally through the course of disease. Each collaborating institution followed its own protocols to collect whole blood in K2EDTA tubes. For TCRbeta analysis, collaborator samples were shipped as frozen whole blood, as isolated PBMCs, or as DNA extracted from either sample type. The germline V gene encodes CDR1 KGHSH and CDR2 LQKENI. Including cysteine and phenylalanine, the CDR3 has 16 amino acids. Solely the CDR3 DNA is kept, with 48 bases framed from the first base. V is cut back by 0 bases and J by 5 bases, with 4 bases in the junction unmatched. Findings and caveats that apply to the study as a whole: How much clinical and demographic metadata was included differed by source and by participant, and the metadata was provided uncurated.

This chain joins TRBV18 to TRBJ2-1, with 10 bases aligning to TRBD1. The sequence was collected from a woman in her thirties with COVID-19, enrolled during active disease. Sequencing used peripheral blood. The CDR3 loop reads CASSPPGQGLDNEQFF. The bases read TGTGCCAGCTCACCACCGGGACAGGGGCTTGACAATGAGCAGTTCTTC.